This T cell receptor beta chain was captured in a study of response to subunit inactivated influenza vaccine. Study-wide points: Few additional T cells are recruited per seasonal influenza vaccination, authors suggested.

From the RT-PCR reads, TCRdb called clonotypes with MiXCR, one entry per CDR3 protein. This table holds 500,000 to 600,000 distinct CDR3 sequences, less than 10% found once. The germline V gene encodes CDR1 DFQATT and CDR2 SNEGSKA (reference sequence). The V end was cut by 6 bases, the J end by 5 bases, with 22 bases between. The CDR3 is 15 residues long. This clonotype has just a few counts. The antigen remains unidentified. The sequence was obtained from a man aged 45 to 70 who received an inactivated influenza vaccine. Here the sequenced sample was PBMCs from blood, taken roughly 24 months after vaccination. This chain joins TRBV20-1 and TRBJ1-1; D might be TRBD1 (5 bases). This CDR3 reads CSAPHTLKTETEAFF. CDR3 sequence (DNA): TGCAGTGCCCCACATACTCTAAAGACAGAAACTGAAGCTTTCTTT.